This T cell receptor beta chain was captured in a study of human T cells and chemical hapten exposure. Regarding time point: pre-sensitization, week 0. Specified treatment: therapeutic diphenylcyclopropenone sensitization with weekly scalp DPC. The length of the CDR3 is 15 residues. Trimming pared 6 bases from V and 5 bases from J, leaving 17 bases between. CDR1 is MDHEN, CDR2 SYDVKM, per germline. This clonotype was counted ten times or more. TCRdb recomputed calls from the RACE reads with MiXCR, one row per CDR3 protein. The sample has tens of thousands of distinct CDR3 sequences, roughly 10% seen once.

This specimen consisted of whole blood, obtained in connection with sensitization to the hapten diphenylcyclopropenone (DPC). The clonotype originates from a woman in her 40s with alopecia areata. Some clones in this sample may be carry-over from other donors' samples. The V call is TRBV28, the J call TRBJ2-1; a possible D gene is TRBD2 (5 bases). In DNA form, the CDR3 reads TGTGCCAGCAGCCCTCCCGGAGGAGGTGACAATGAGCAGTTCTTC. This gives the protein CASSPPGGGDNEQFF.